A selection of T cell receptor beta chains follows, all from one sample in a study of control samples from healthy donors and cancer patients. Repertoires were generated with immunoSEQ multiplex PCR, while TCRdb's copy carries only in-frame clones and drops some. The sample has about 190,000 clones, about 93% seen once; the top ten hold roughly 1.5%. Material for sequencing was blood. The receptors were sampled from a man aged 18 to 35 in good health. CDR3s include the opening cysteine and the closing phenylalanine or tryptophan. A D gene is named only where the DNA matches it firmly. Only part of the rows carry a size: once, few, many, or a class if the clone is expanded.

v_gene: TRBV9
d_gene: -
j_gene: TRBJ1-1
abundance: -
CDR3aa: CASSVAEGYSEAFF
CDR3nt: TGTGCCAGCAGCGTAGCTGAGGGGTACAGTGAAGCTTTCTTT

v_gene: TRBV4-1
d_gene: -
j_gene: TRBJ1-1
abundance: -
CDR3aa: CASSQVRGNTEAFF
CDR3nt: TGCGCCAGCAGCCAAGTCCGAGGGAACACTGAAGCTTTCTTT

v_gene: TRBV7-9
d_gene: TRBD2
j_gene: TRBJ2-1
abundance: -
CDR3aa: CASSSSGTSLYNEQFF
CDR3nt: TGTGCCAGCAGCTCTTCCGGGACTAGCCTTTACAATGAGCAGTTCTTC

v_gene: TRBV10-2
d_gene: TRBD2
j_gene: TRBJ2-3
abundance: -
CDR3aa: CASSDPLAGGTDTQYF
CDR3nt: TGCGCCAGCAGTGACCCCCTAGCGGGGGGCACAGATACGCAGTATTTT

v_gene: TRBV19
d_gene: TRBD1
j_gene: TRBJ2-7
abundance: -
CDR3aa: CASSEGQGAREQYF
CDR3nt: TGTGCCAGTAGTGAGGGACAGGGGGCGCGGGAGCAGTACTTC

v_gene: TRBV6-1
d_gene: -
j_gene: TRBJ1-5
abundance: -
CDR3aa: CASSDSTREPQHF
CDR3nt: TGTGCCAGCAGTGATAGTACAAGGGAGCCCCAGCATTTT

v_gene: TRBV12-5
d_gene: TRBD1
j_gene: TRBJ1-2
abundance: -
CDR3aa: CASGILTGGAILVGYTF
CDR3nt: TGTGCTAGTGGTATCCTGACAGGGGGCGCGATATTGGTAGGCTACACCTTC

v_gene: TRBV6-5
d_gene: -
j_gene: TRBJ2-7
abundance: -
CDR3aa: CASSYSGGQVSYEQYF
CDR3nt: TGTGCCAGCAGTTACTCAGGGGGGCAGGTCTCCTACGAGCAGTACTTC

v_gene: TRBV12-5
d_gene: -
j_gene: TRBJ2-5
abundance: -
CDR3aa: CASGSFGGKTQYF
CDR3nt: TGTGCTAGTGGCTCGTTCGGGGGTAAGACCCAGTACTTC

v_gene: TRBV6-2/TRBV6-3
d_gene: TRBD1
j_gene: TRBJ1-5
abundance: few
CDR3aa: CASSGRDRAKPQHF
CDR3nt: TGTGCCAGCAGTGGCCGGGACAGGGCGAAGCCCCAGCATTTT

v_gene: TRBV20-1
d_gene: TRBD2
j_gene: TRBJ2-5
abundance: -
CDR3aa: CSASNPAGDLSGKTQYF
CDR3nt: TGCAGTGCTAGTAATCCAGCGGGGGACCTTTCTGGAAAGACCCAGTACTTC

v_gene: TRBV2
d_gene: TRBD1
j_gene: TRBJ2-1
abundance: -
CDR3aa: CASRGPWTGSYNEQFF
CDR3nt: TGTGCCAGCAGGGGCCCATGGACAGGTAGTTACAATGAGCAGTTCTTC

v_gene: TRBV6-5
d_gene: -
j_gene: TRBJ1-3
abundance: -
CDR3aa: CASKIPLGNTIYF
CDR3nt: TGTGCCAGCAAGATCCCATTGGGAAACACCATATATTTT

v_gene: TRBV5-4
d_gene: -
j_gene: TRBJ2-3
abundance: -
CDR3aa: CASSRSGDTDTQYF
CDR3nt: TGTGCCAGCAGCCGGTCGGGGGATACAGATACGCAGTATTTT

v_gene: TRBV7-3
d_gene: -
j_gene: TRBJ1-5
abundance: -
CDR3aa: CASSLSLNQPQHF
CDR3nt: TGTGCCAGCAGCTTAAGCCTAAATCAGCCCCAGCATTTT

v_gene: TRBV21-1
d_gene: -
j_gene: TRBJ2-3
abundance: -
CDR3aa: CASGTGYGGVWTQYF
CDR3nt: TGTGCCAGCGGGACAGGGTACGGTGGGGTTTGGACGCAGTATTTT

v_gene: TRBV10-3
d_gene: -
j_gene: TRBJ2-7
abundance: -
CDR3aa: CAISESKGPYEQYF
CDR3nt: TGTGCCATCAGTGAGTCGAAAGGACCCTACGAGCAGTACTTC

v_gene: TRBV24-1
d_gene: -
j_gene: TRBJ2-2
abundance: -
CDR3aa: CATSDRRLTGSNTGELFF
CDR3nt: TGTGCCACCAGTGACCGGCGTCTCACCGGATCCAACACCGGGGAGCTGTTTTTT

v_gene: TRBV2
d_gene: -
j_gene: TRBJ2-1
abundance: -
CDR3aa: CASSVGGGAYEQFF
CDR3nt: TGTGCCAGCAGTGTTGGAGGGGGGGCCTATGAGCAGTTCTTC

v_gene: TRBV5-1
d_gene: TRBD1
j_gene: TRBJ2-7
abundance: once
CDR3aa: CASSLAWTGQTKYEQYF
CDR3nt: TGCGCCAGCAGCTTGGCCTGGACGGGACAGACAAAGTACGAGCAGTACTTC

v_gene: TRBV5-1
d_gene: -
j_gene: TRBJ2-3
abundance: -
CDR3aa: CASSANTDTQYF
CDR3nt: TGCGCCAGCAGCGCAAACACAGATACGCAGTATTTT

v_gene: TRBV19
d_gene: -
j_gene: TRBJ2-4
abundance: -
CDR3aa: CASSTDTKNIQYF
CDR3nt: TGTGCCAGTAGTACCGATACTAAAAACATTCAGTACTTC

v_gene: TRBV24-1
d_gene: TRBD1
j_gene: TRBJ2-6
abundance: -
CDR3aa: CAVQGVGANVLTF
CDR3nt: TGTGCCGTGCAGGGGGTAGGGGCCAACGTCCTGACTTTC

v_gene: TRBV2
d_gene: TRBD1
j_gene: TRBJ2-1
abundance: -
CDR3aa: CASSGDRGYNEQFF
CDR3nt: TGTGCCAGCAGTGGGGACAGGGGCTACAATGAGCAGTTCTTC

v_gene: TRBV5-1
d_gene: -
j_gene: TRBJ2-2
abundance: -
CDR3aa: CASSFMTDNTGELFF
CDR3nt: TGCGCCAGCAGCTTCATGACAGATAACACCGGGGAGCTGTTTTTT

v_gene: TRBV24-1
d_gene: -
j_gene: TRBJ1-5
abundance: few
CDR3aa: CATSDLGSIEPQHF
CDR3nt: TGTGCCACCAGTGATTTAGGCTCGATAGAGCCCCAGCATTTT

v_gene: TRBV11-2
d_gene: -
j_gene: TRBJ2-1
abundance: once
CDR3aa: CASSLGSSYNEQFF
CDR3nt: TGTGCCAGCAGCTTAGGGAGCTCCTACAATGAGCAGTTCTTC

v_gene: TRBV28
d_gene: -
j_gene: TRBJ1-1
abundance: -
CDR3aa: CASSWTNTEAFF
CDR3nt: TGTGCCAGCAGTTGGACTAACACTGAAGCTTTCTTT

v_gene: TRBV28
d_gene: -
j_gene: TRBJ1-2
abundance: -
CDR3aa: CASSLGQRRANYGYTF
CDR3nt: TGTGCCAGCAGTTTAGGACAGCGCCGGGCTAACTATGGCTACACCTTC

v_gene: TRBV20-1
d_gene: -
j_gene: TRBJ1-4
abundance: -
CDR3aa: CSASVASRNEKLFF
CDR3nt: TGCAGTGCTAGTGTGGCGAGTAGGAATGAAAAACTGTTTTTT

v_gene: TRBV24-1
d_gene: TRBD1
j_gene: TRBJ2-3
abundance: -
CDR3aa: CATSDPSGGTTDTQYF
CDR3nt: TGTGCCACCAGTGATCCATCAGGGGGAACCACAGATACGCAGTATTTT

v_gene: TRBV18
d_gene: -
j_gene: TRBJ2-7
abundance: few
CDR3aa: CASSPGTGSSYEQYF
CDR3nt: TGTGCCAGCTCACCTGGGACTGGGAGCTCCTACGAGCAGTACTTC

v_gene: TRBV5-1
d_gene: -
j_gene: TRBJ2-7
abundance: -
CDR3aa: CASSRGSAGEQYF
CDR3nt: TGCGCCAGCAGCCGGGGCTCCGCCGGGGAGCAGTACTTC

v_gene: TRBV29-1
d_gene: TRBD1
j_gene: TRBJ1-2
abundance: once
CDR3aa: CSVEDRGGYGYTF
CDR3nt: TGCAGCGTTGAGGACAGGGGTGGCTATGGCTACACCTTC

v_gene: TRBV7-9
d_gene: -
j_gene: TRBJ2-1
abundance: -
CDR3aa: CASSPNPLPGLSYNEQFF
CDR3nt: TGTGCCAGCAGCCCTAACCCCTTACCGGGACTCTCCTACAATGAGCAGTTCTTC

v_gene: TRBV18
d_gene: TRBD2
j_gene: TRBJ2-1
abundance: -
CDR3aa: CASSRGTSGDNEQFF
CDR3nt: TGTGCCAGCTCACGAGGGACTAGCGGGGACAATGAGCAGTTCTTC

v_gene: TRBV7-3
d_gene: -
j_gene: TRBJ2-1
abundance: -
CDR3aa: CASSQGGNGYNEQFF
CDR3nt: TGTGCCAGCAGCCAAGGGGGGAACGGCTACAATGAGCAGTTCTTC

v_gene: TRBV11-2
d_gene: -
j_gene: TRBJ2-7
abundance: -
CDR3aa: CASPLFAYF
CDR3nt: TGTGCCAGCCCTCTCTTTGCGTACTTC

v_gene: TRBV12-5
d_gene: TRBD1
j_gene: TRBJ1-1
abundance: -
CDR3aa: CASGLVKQGSNTEAFF
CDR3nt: TGTGCTAGTGGTTTGGTTAAACAGGGGTCGAACACTGAAGCTTTCTTT